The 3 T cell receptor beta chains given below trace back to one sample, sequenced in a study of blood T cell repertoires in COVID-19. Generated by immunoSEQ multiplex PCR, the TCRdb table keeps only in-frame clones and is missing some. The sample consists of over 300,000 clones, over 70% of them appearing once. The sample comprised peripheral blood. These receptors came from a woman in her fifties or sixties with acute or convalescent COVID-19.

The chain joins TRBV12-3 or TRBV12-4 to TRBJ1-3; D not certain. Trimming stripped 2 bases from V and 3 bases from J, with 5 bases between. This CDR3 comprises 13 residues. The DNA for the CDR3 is TGTGCCAGCAGTTTAAACAGTGGAAACACCATATATTTT. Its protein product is CASSLNSGNTIYF.

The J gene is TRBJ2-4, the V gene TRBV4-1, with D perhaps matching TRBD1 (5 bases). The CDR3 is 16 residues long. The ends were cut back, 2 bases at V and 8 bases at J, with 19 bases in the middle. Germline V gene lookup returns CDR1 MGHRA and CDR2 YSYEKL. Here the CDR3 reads CASSQNEGDIIDIQYF. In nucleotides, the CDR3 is TGCGCCAGCAGCCAAAATGAAGGGGATATAATAGACATTCAGTACTTC.

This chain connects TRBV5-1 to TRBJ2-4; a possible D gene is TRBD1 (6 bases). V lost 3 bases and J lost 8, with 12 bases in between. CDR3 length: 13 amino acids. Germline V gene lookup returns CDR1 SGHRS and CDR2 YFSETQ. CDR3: CASSSQGTDIQYF. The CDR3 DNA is TGCGCCAGCAGCTCACAGGGCACGGACATTCAGTACTTC. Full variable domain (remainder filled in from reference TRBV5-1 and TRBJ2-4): KAGVTQTPRYLIKTRGQQVTLSCSPISGHRSVSWYQQTPGQGLQFLFEYFSETQRNKGNFPGRFSGRQFSNSRSEMNVSTLELGDSALYLCASSSQGTDIQYFGAGTRLSVL.